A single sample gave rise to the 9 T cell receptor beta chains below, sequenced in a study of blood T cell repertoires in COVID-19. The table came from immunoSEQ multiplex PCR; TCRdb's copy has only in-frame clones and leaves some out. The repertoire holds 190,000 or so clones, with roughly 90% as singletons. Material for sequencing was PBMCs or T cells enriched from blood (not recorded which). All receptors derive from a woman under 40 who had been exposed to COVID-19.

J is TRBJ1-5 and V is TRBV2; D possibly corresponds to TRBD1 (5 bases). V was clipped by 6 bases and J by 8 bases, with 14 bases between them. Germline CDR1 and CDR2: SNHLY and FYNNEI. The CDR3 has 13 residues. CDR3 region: CASSAGGRKPQHF. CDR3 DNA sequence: TGTGCCAGCAGCGCCGGGGGGAGAAAGCCCCAGCATTTT.

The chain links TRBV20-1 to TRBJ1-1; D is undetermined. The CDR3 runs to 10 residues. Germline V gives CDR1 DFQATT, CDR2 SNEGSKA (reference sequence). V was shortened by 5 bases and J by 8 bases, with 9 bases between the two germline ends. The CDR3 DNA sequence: TGCAGTGCTCCGTCCCCGGAAGCTTTCTTT. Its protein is CSAPSPEAFF.

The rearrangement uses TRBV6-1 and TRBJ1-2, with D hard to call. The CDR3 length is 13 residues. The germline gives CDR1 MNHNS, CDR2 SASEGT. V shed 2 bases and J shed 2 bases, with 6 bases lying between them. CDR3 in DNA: TGTGCCAGCAGTGAATCGGGGAACTATGGCTACACCTTC. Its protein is CASSESGNYGYTF.

CDR3 protein: CASSPHRADEQFF. The CDR3, as DNA: TGTGCCAGCAGCCCCCACAGGGCGGATGAGCAGTTCTTC. V is TRBV12-3 or TRBV12-4 and J is TRBJ2-1; a weak D match, TRBD1 (6 bases). The V and J ends lost 6 bases and 8 bases respectively, with 14 bases between them. The CDR3 sequence is 13 residues long.

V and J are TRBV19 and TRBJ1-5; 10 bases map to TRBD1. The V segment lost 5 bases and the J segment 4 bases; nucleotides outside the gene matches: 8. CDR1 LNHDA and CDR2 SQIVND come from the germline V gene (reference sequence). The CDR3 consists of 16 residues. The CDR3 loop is CASSLGTGVNNQPQHF. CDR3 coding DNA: TGTGCCAGTAGTCTGGGGACAGGGGTTAATAATCAGCCCCAGCATTTT.

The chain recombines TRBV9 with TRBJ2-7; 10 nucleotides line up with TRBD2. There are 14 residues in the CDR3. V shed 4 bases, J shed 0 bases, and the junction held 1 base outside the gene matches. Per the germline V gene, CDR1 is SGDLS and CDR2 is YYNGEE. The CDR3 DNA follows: TGTGCCAGCAGCACTAGCGGGGTCTCCTACGAGCAGTACTTC. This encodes CASSTSGVSYEQYF.

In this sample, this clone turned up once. Here the CDR3 reads CASSQGSTNTGELFF. DNA of the CDR3: TGTGCCAGCAGCCAAGGGAGCACAAACACCGGGGAGCTGTTTTTT. The chain uses TRBV3-1 (or the pseudogene TRBV3-2) and TRBJ2-2, with D unresolved. The CDR3 covers 15 residues. Per the germline V gene, CDR1 is LGHDT and CDR2 is YNNKEL (reference sequence). The V end lost 1 base, the J end lost 2 bases, and 8 bases lay between the germline ends.

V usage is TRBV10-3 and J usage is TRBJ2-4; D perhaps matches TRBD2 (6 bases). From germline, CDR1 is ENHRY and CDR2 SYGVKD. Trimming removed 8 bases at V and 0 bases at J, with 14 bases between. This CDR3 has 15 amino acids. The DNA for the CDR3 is TGTGCCATCGCCCCGGGGGAAGGAGCCAAAAACATTCAGTACTTC. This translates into CAIAPGEGAKNIQYF.

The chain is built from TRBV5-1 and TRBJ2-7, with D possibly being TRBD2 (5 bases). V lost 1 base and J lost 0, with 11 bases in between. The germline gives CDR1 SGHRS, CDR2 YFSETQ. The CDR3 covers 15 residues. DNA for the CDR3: TGCGCCAGCAGCTTGATTCCGGGGTCCTCCTACGAGCAGTACTTC. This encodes CASSLIPGSSYEQYF.